Below are 14 T cell receptor beta chains sequenced from a single sample in a study of T cells in tuberculosis. Method: immunoSEQ multiplex PCR; TCRdb's copy keeps in-frame clones and lacks some. This table holds about 41,000 clones, around 96% found once. The sequenced sample consisted of PBMCs. The receptors come from a donor aged 10-35 years with latent tuberculosis or without tuberculosis infection.

V usage is TRBV29-1 and J usage is TRBJ1-2; TRBD1 agrees at 8 bases. V lost 7 bases and J lost 2; bases outside the gene matches: 6. Germline loops: CDR1 SQVTM, CDR2 ANQGSEA. The CDR3 is made up of 13 amino acids. The CDR3 DNA follows: TGCAGCGCCAGGGGGCTATCGAACTATGGCTACACCTTC. It is translated as CSARGLSNYGYTF.

The rearrangement links TRBV5-5 to TRBJ1-6, with D possibly TRBD1 on 6 matching bases. Germline V lookup: CDR1 SGHKS, CDR2 YYEKEE (reference sequence). V lost 0 bases, J lost 6 bases, and 13 bases lay in between. The CDR3 extends over 16 amino acids. The CDR3 region has the DNA TGTGCCAGCAGCTTGGTGGGTCGGACAGCTAATTCACCCCTCCACTTT. Translation gives CASSLVGRTANSPLHF.

This rearrangement joins TRBV5-5 to TRBJ1-2, with 9 bases lining up with TRBD1. With 4 bases clipped from V and 2 bases from J, the junction kept 6 bases outside the gene matches. CDR3 length equals 15 residues. The germline V gene encodes CDR1 SGHKS and CDR2 YYEKEE (reference sequence). CDR3 DNA sequence: TGTGCCAGCAGCCAGGGGACAGGGAACAACTATGGCTACACCTTC. It translates to CASSQGTGNNYGYTF.

The rearrangement uses TRBV9 and TRBJ2-7, with a weak D call TRBD1 (5 bases). Germline CDR1 and CDR2: SGDLS and YYNGEE. The V and J ends lost 0 bases and 0 bases respectively, with 7 bases between them. There are 14 residues in the CDR3. This CDR3 reads CASSVEGVSYEQYF. The CDR3 DNA follows: TGTGCCAGCAGCGTAGAAGGGGTCTCCTACGAGCAGTACTTC.

This clone appeared once. This sequence joins TRBV7-9 and TRBJ1-1, with TRBD1 identical over 8 bases. J lost 0 bases, V lost 5 bases, and 8 bases had no gene match. The CDR3 is made up of 16 amino acids. CDR1 SEHNR and CDR2 FQNEAQ come from the germline V gene (reference sequence). Written as DNA, the CDR3 is TGTGCCAGCAGCCCCTCCCCGGGACAGGTGAACACTGAAGCTTTCTTT. Translated, it gives CASSPSPGQVNTEAFF.

The CDR3 is CASSSTGGGQPQHF. CDR3 sequence (DNA): TGTGCCAGCAGTTCCACAGGGGGTGGTCAGCCCCAGCATTTT. The rearrangement links TRBV27 to TRBJ1-5; 8 positions agree with TRBD1. The ends lost 4 bases at V and 6 bases at J; junction bases unmatched: 5. This CDR3 comprises 14 residues. CDR1 is MNHEY and CDR2 is SMNVEV in the germline V gene (reference sequence).

This chain connects TRBV4-1 to TRBJ1-1, with D perhaps TRBD1 (6 bases). This CDR3 has 14 amino acids. V dropped 4 bases and J dropped 4 bases, with 13 bases sitting between them. Looked up from germline, CDR1 is MGHRA and CDR2 is YSYEKL. The CDR3: CASSPWQGITEAFF. CDR3 nucleotides: TGCGCCAGCAGCCCCTGGCAGGGGATCACTGAAGCTTTCTTT.

The chain combines TRBV5-4 with TRBJ1-1; the match to TRBD1 covers 10 bases. The CDR3 runs to 16 residues. Germline CDR1 is SGHNT and CDR2 is YYREEE (reference sequence). The V gene end was trimmed by 5 bases and the J gene end by 4 bases; junction bases not matched to a gene: 11. CDR3 sequence reads: CASRRATGTGATEAFF. DNA for the CDR3: TGTGCCAGCAGGCGCGCCACCGGGACAGGGGCCACTGAAGCTTTCTTT.

This rearrangement joins TRBV27 to TRBJ2-2; 8 nucleotides line up with TRBD1. CDR3 length: 13 residues. With V trimmed by 4 bases and J by 6 bases, 1 base remained unmatched. Germline-derived CDR1 and CDR2 are MNHEY and SMNVEV (reference sequence). The CDR3 protein is CASSYRGSGELFF. DNA of the CDR3: TGTGCCAGCAGTTACAGGGGGTCCGGGGAGCTGTTTTTT.

Worth noting for this clone: Sequence at one end of the junction differs from germline and may be a read error. The chain couples TRBV6-5 to TRBJ1-1; D unclear. Germline V CDR1 and CDR2: MNHEY, SVGAGI. The CDR3 consists of 15 residues. The chain's CDR3 is CASSPLALLGSEAFF. For the CDR3, the DNA is TGTGCCAGCAGCCCCCTAGCCCTTCTGGGATCTGAGGCTTTCTTT.

This sequence joins TRBV7-9 and TRBJ1-4; D is uncertain. Trimming removed 7 bases at V and 7 bases at J, with 19 bases between. The germline V gene encodes CDR1 SEHNR and CDR2 FQNEAQ (reference sequence). This CDR3 has 15 residues. The CDR3 loop is CASTRVGELGEKLFF. As DNA, the CDR3 is TGTGCCAGCACTCGCGTCGGGGAATTAGGTGAAAAACTGTTTTTT.

The V call is TRBV6-5, the J call TRBJ2-7, with D possibly TRBD2 on 7 matching bases. With 4 bases removed from V and 0 bases from J, the gap between germline ends came to 13 bases. The CDR3 extends over 15 amino acids. Looked up from germline, CDR1 is MNHEY and CDR2 is SVGAGI. The CDR3 loop is CASSSFGGLSYEQYF. CDR3 sequence (DNA): TGTGCCAGCAGTTCCTTCGGGGGGCTCTCCTACGAGCAGTACTTC.

V gene TRBV5-1 combines with J gene TRBJ2-1, with TRBD2 matching 10 bases. The CDR3 consists of 15 residues. Germline loops: CDR1 SGHRS, CDR2 YFSETQ. Trimming at V came to 5 bases and at J to 7 bases, leaving 9 bases not matched to a gene. This CDR3 is CASSSLAGTGNEQFF. The DNA for the CDR3 is TGCGCCAGCAGTTCACTAGCGGGGACTGGTAATGAGCAGTTCTTC.

The chain links TRBV13 to TRBJ2-2; a weak D match, TRBD2 (6 bases). Germline assignment: CDR1 PRHDT and CDR2 FYEKMQ (reference sequence). This CDR3 spans 15 amino acids. V lost 0 bases to trimming and J lost 7 bases, with 12 bases between them. CDR3 bases: TGTGCCAGCAGCTTAGGGGCGGGGTCGGTCGGGGAGCTGTTTTTT. Its protein product is CASSLGAGSVGELFF.